What follows are 9 T cell receptor beta chains derived from one specimen sequenced in a study of blood T cell repertoires in COVID-19 (TCRdb year 2020). Libraries were constructed by the immunoSEQ multiplex PCR assay. TCRdb obtained this table from immuneACCESS and retained in-frame rearrangements with V and J assigned. These tables miss some clones; where compared with another copy, unresolved V genes account for less than half of the shortfall, and the remainder is unexplained. In this sample the table shows fewer than 8,500 clones, 75% to 90% of which occur a single time. The ten largest clones take up around 4.2% of the sample. Sequencing input: peripheral blood. Receptor source: a man older than 75 with active COVID-19.

The J gene is TRBJ1-1, the V gene TRBV4-3, with TRBD1 matching 7 bases. Looked up from germline, CDR1 is LGHNA and CDR2 is YSLEER. V gave up 4 bases and J gave up 9 bases; unmatched junction bases: 11. CDR3 length: 14 amino acids. Written as DNA, the CDR3 is TGCGCCAGCAGCCTAGACAGGGAATCGGCTAAAGCTTTCTTT. Amino acids: CASSLDRESAKAFF.

The chain couples TRBV10-3 to TRBJ1-4; 11 nucleotides align to TRBD1. The CDR3 totals 19 residues. With 1 base clipped from V and 0 bases from J, the junction kept 7 bases outside the gene matches. Germline loops: CDR1 ENHRY, CDR2 SYGVKD. The CDR3 loop is CAISEFGTGGVATNEKLFF. Written as DNA, the CDR3 is TGTGCCATCAGTGAGTTCGGGACAGGGGGAGTTGCAACTAATGAAAAACTGTTTTTT.

This clone was seen only a few times. CDR3 coding DNA: TGTGCCTGGAGTGTACATGAACTAGCGGGAGGCGGGTACAATGAGCAGTTCTTC. It is translated as CAWSVHELAGGGYNEQFF. The chain uses TRBV30 and TRBJ2-1, with TRBD2 matching over 12 bases. Germline CDR1 GTSNPN, CDR2 SVGIG (reference sequence). CDR3 size: 18 residues. Unmatched junction bases numbered 10, after V lost 0 bases and J lost 4 bases.

This chain connects TRBV10-3 to TRBJ2-5; D perhaps matches TRBD2 (5 bases). CDR3 size: 13 residues. Trimming pared 4 bases from V and 6 bases from J, leaving 12 bases between. In germline, CDR1 is ENHRY, CDR2 SYGVKD. CDR3 coding DNA: TGTGCCATCAGTGGTTCCGCTAGCCAGACCCAGTACTTC. This encodes CAISGSASQTQYF.

The chain couples TRBV15 to TRBJ2-5, with D perhaps TRBD1 (5 bases). Germline CDR1 is LNHNV and CDR2 is YYDKDF (reference sequence). This CDR3 is 14 amino acids long. Trimming removed 0 bases from V and 2 bases from J, with 7 bases in between. DNA of the CDR3: TGTGCCACCAGCAGAGATAGGGGTCAAGAGACCCAGTACTTC. It specifies CATSRDRGQETQYF.

The chain has TRBV7-9 and TRBJ1-2; 9 bases are shared with TRBD1. With V trimmed by 3 bases and J by 7 bases, 6 bases remained unmatched. The CDR3 is 14 residues long. Germline V gene data show CDR1 as SEHNR and CDR2 as FQNEAQ (reference sequence). This chain's CDR3 is CASSFTGGAGGYTF. The DNA of the CDR3 is TGTGCCAGCAGCTTTACAGGGGGCGCGGGTGGCTACACCTTC. The full variable domain, completed using reference TRBV7-9 and TRBJ1-2, is DTGVSQNPRHKITKRGQNVTFRCDPISEHNRLYWYRQTLGQGPEFLTYFQNEAQLEKSRLLSDRFSAERPKGSFSTLEIQRTEQGDSAMYLCASSFTGGAGGYTFGSGTRLTVV.

The genes are TRBV19 and TRBJ2-1, with 10 bases matching TRBD2. Losses at the gene ends were 10 bases for V and 8 bases for J; bases not matched to a gene: 11. The CDR3 sequence is 14 residues long. Per the germline V gene, CDR1 is LNHDA and CDR2 is SQIVND (reference sequence). Here the CDR3 reads CATMKREGSDEQFF. Here the CDR3 DNA reads TGTGCCACAATGAAGCGGGAGGGCAGCGATGAGCAGTTCTTC.

The V call is TRBV29-1, the J call TRBJ1-3; 9 nucleotides line up with TRBD1. The CDR3 length is 16 residues. J lost 0 bases, V lost 0 bases, and 3 bases had no gene match. CDR1 is SQVTM, CDR2 ANQGSEA, per germline. The CDR3 loop is CSVEDLGQGSGNTIYF. CDR3 in DNA: TGCAGCGTTGAAGATCTGGGACAGGGCTCTGGAAACACCATATATTTT.

The chain is built from TRBV30 and TRBJ2-7; 8 positions agree with TRBD1. The junction had 5 bases not matched to a gene; V was cut back by 1 base and J by 0 bases. This CDR3 region has 15 residues. The germline V gene has CDR1 GTSNPN and CDR2 SVGIG (reference sequence). CDR3 bases: TGTGCCTGGAGTGGGGACAGGTACCTCTCCTACGAGCAGTACTTC. This gives the protein CAWSGDRYLSYEQYF.